This TCR beta chain was sequenced during a study of cytomegalovirus exposure and HLA in healthy donors. General observations from the study: HLA allele associations emerged for 16,951 TCR beta sequences in a later analysis, at 0.05 false discovery rate. TCR beta chains associated with HLA were, in a later analysis, more clonally expanded than equally common others. Previously analyzed data showed that most TCR beta V segments were productive at a frequency of about 87% or about 30%.

Note on this clone: Its antigen is not identified.

The PCR ran on 60 Vbeta and 13 Jbeta primers. TCRdb's table, derived via immunoSEQ multiplex PCR, lists solely in-frame clones and lacks some. The sample contains around 140,000 clones, about four fifths of which appear only once. Unrecorded immune exposure was likely among donors, who were nominally healthy when sampled. The specimen was PBMCs. The TCR originated in a woman aged 40 to 50 in good health and CMV-seronegative.

The CDR3 sequence is CASSFSQGWGNQPQHF. CDR3 bases: TGTGCCAGCAGTTTTTCACAGGGATGGGGCAATCAGCCCCAGCATTTT. The chain recombines TRBV28 with TRBJ1-5; possible D gene TRBD1, 6 bases. This CDR3 has 16 residues. Germline loops: CDR1 MDHEN, CDR2 SYDVKM. Trimming stripped 3 bases from V and 2 bases from J, with 14 bases between.